In this sample, the clone carrying this TCR beta chain turned up many times. Its specificity is unknown. The sample comes from a study of T cells in Graves' hyperthyroidism and ophthalmopathy. The source material, RNA transcripts, was used to amplify TCR beta CDR3 regions. The HTBI primer set drove a first-round RT-PCR of the TCR CDR3. TCRdb processed the multiplex PCR reads anew with MiXCR; each CDR3 protein has one entry. Altogether approximately 370,000 distinct CDR3 sequences are present, 15% being singletons, with the ten largest covering 32%. V trimming: 5 bases; J trimming: 8 bases; junction bases outside the gene matches: 8. This CDR3 spans 14 amino acids. Germline V CDR1 and CDR2: LGHDT, YNNKEL (reference sequence). Whole-study findings and limits: Expanded thyroid clonotypes (above 0.001) were mostly also found in blood.

Input material: blood. The TCR sequence derives from a woman in her twenties or thirties with Graves' hyperthyroidism. The chain links TRBV3-1 to TRBJ1-4, with 7 bases that match TRBD1. CDR3 protein: CASSMTGQGEKLFF. Here the CDR3 DNA reads TGTGCCAGCAGCATGACAGGGCAAGGGGAAAAACTGTTTTTT.